The source of this TCR beta chain is a study of cytotoxic CD8 clonotypes in ibrutinib-treated CLL. Background on the study: Included were 11 relapsed/refractory and 15 treatment-naive patients, of whom some 18 were IGHV unmutated. Sequencing produced an average of around 260,000 productive templates and 94,082 productive rearrangements per sample.

As concerns this clone: Its target is not known. In the same sample, other DNA sequences code for this CDR3.

Study-level results: Clonality went up at the time of ibrutinib response, stayed stable in sustained remission, and later dropped back toward its baseline level at progression. While tracking circulating CD8+ T-cell counts, baseline clonality exceeded that of age-matched healthy donors.

The germline gives CDR1 GTSNPN, CDR2 SVGIG (reference sequence). The ends were cut back, 3 bases at V and 3 bases at J, with 12 bases in the middle. The CDR3 contains 13 residues. Clones were read by immunoSEQ multiplex PCR, and TCRdb kept only the in-frame ones, dropping some. The repertoire holds some 120,000 clones, 55% to 75% seen once, with under 45% in the top ten. This sequence joins TRBV30 and TRBJ2-7; D might be TRBD1 (6 bases). Specimen: PBMCs, collected after 24 months of ibrutinib treatment. This TCR was recovered from a human donor with chronic lymphocytic leukemia. CDR3 protein: CAWSGTLSYEQYF. The DNA of the CDR3 is TGTGCCTGGAGCGGGACACTTAGCTACGAGCAGTACTTC.